One sample yielded the 22 T cell receptor beta chains listed below, sequenced in a study of blood T cell repertoires in COVID-19. Here immunoSEQ multiplex PCR was the method, and the copy in TCRdb shows in-frame clones only, minus some. The sample carries some 100,000 clones, around 80% recorded once. Sequenced: peripheral blood. The receptors here all came from a middle-aged man with active or convalescent COVID-19.

The J gene is TRBJ2-3, the V gene TRBV19, with TRBD2 matching 8 bases. Germline-derived CDR1 and CDR2 are LNHDA and SQIVND (reference sequence). V shed 2 bases and J 4 bases; nucleotides not matched to a gene: 14. The CDR3 covers 18 residues. The CDR3: CASSINTGGTAMPDTQYF. In DNA form, the CDR3 reads TGTGCCAGTAGTATAAATACGGGGGGGACTGCCATGCCAGATACGCAGTATTTT.

The V gene is TRBV4-1, the J gene TRBJ2-1, with 11 bases that match TRBD1. The CDR3 is 18 amino acids. V dropped 0 bases and J dropped 6; count of bases not matched to a gene: 10. Per germline, CDR1 MGHRA and CDR2 YSYEKL. This CDR3 is CASSQDTVRTGGINEQFF. DNA of the CDR3: TGCGCCAGCAGCCAAGACACGGTACGGACAGGGGGCATCAATGAGCAGTTCTTC.

A few counts support this clone. The CDR3 nucleotides are TGTGCCAGCAGCCCGAGGACAGGGTCTGGAAACACCATATATTTT. This encodes CASSPRTGSGNTIYF. The chain joins TRBV11-2 to TRBJ1-3; 8 bases agree with TRBD1. The CDR3 has 15 amino acids. V lost 5 bases and J lost 1; bases outside the gene matches: 4. Germline V lookup: CDR1 SGHAT, CDR2 FQNNGV.

This clone turned up a few times. The V gene is TRBV6-5, the J gene TRBJ2-1, with D perhaps TRBD2 (6 bases). V lost 6 bases, J lost 4 bases, and 13 bases lay in between. CDR1 is MNHEY, CDR2 SVGAGI, per germline. This CDR3 is 14 amino acids long. CDR3 in DNA: TGTGCCAGCAGACCTTCGGGGGAGTACAATGAGCAGTTCTTC. Protein: CASRPSGEYNEQFF.

The chain links TRBV11-3 to TRBJ2-1; TRBD2 agrees at 7 bases. Germline V CDR1 and CDR2: SGHNT, YENEEA. CDR3 length: 15 residues. Trimming cost V 1 base and J 2 bases; bases outside gene matches: 2. As DNA, the CDR3 is TGTGCCAGCAGCTTAGTGGCGGGGGCCTACAATGAGCAGTTCTTC. Its protein product is CASSLVAGAYNEQFF.

The rearrangement uses TRBV28 and TRBJ1-3; 7 bases fit TRBD1. The J segment lost 2 bases and the V segment lost 4 bases, leaving 2 bases of the junction unmatched. CDR3 length: 14 amino acids. The germline V gene has CDR1 MDHEN and CDR2 SYDVKM. Written as DNA, the CDR3 is TGTGCCAGCAGTTCGACAGGGACTGGAAACACCATATATTTT. It specifies CASSSTGTGNTIYF.

The chain joins TRBV6-5 to TRBJ2-1, with TRBD2 matching 9 bases. In germline, CDR1 is MNHEY, CDR2 SVGAGI. V shed 4 bases and J 6 bases; nucleotides not matched to a gene: 7. The CDR3 loop spans 15 amino acids. The CDR3 bases are TGTGCCAGCAGTTCCAAAGCGGGGGGCCTCAATGAGCAGTTCTTC. Encoded protein: CASSSKAGGLNEQFF.

The chain has TRBV29-1 and TRBJ1-2, with D possibly matching TRBD1 (6 bases). Per the germline V gene, CDR1 is SQVTM and CDR2 is ANQGSEA. This CDR3 has 12 amino acids. Trimming removed 3 bases from V and 3 bases from J, with 8 bases in between. The CDR3 region is CSVDPGDYGYTF. The DNA of the CDR3 is TGCAGCGTTGATCCAGGGGACTATGGCTACACCTTC.

The chain uses TRBV19 and TRBJ1-5; 11 nucleotides match TRBD1. The CDR3 is 15 amino acids. V shed 5 bases, J shed 2 bases, and the junction held 2 bases outside the gene matches. The germline gives CDR1 LNHDA, CDR2 SQIVND (reference sequence). CDR3 region: CASSGQGAGNQPQHF. CDR3 bases: TGTGCCAGTAGTGGACAGGGGGCCGGCAATCAGCCCCAGCATTTT.

The gene calls are TRBV6-1 and TRBJ1-5; the D is unclear. Germline CDR1 MNHNS, CDR2 SASEGT. CDR3 length equals 12 residues. V was trimmed by 1 base and J by 7 bases, leaving 5 bases between them. CDR3 coding DNA: TGTGCCAGCAGTGAAGACCAGCAGCCCCAGCATTTT. It specifies CASSEDQQPQHF.

The chain links TRBV5-6 to TRBJ2-5, with D possibly matching TRBD1 (6 bases). This CDR3 contains 18 residues. Trimming shortened V by 0 bases and J by 4 bases, and 22 bases separated the two germline ends. Germline V gives CDR1 SGHDT, CDR2 YYEEEE. This chain's CDR3 is CASSLDLIRDTPGETQYF. The CDR3 DNA follows: TGTGCCAGCAGCTTGGACCTAATCCGGGACACCCCAGGAGAGACCCAGTACTTC.

The chain carries TRBV7-8 and TRBJ1-6; no definite D call. Germline V lookup: CDR1 SGHVS, CDR2 FQNEAQ. The V gene lost 1 base and the J gene lost 7 bases, with 11 bases spanning the gap. This CDR3 comprises 15 residues. DNA of the CDR3: TGTGCCAGCAGCTTAGGGTCCCGGGAGAATTCACCCCTCCACTTT. Amino acids: CASSLGSRENSPLHF.

V usage is TRBV6-6 and J usage is TRBJ1-2, with unresolved D. The CDR3 spans 13 residues. Trimming cost V 8 bases and J 3 bases, with 13 bases left between them. From germline, CDR1 is MNHNY and CDR2 SVGAGI (reference sequence). The CDR3 is CASGYRVDYGYTF. The CDR3 DNA is TGTGCCAGCGGATACAGAGTGGACTATGGCTACACCTTC.

The V and J genes are TRBV9 and TRBJ2-5; D is undetermined. The germline V gene encodes CDR1 SGDLS and CDR2 YYNGEE. The CDR3 length is 15 residues. Trimming stripped 4 bases from V and 2 bases from J, with 15 bases between. This CDR3 is CASSPDQWAQETQYF. The CDR3 DNA reads TGTGCCAGCAGCCCCGACCAATGGGCGCAAGAGACCCAGTACTTC. The entire variable domain, with the rest obtained from reference TRBV9 and TRBJ2-5, is as follows: DSGVTQTPKHLITATGQRVTLRCSPRSGDLSVYWYQQSLDQGLQFLIQYYNGEERAKGNILERFSAQQFPDLHSELNLSSLELGDSALYFCASSPDQWAQETQYFGPGTRLLVL.

The CDR3 DNA follows: TGTGCCATCAGTGAGAGGTCTAGCGGGGTTGATACGCAGTATTTT. Residues: CAISERSSGVDTQYF. V is TRBV10-3 and J is TRBJ2-3, with 9 bases identical to TRBD2. J was trimmed by 6 bases and V by 2 bases; bases with no gene match: 6. CDR1 ENHRY and CDR2 SYGVKD come from the germline V gene. CDR3 length: 15 residues.

V gene TRBV29-1 combines with J gene TRBJ1-4; 9 bases line up with TRBD1. The V gene end was trimmed by 7 bases and the J gene end by 7 bases; junction bases not matched to a gene: 7. The CDR3 covers 13 residues. Germline-derived CDR1 and CDR2 are SQVTM and ANQGSEA. The CDR3 region has the DNA TGCAGCGCCGAGGGGACAGGGTCTGAAAAACTGTTTTTT. This gives the protein CSAEGTGSEKLFF.

V is TRBV9 and J is TRBJ2-5; D is perhaps TRBD1 (5 bases). V was cut by 3 bases and J by 5 bases, with 17 bases left in between. This CDR3 spans 15 amino acids. Germline V CDR1 and CDR2: SGDLS, YYNGEE. Written as DNA, the CDR3 is TGTGCCAGCAGCGACCCAGACAGCTTTCCTGAGACCCAGTACTTC. Its translation: CASSDPDSFPETQYF. The whole variable domain, filled in from reference TRBV9 and TRBJ2-5, reads DSGVTQTPKHLITATGQRVTLRCSPRSGDLSVYWYQQSLDQGLQFLIQYYNGEERAKGNILERFSAQQFPDLHSELNLSSLELGDSALYFCASSDPDSFPETQYFGPGTRLLVL.

This clone was observed a single time. The J gene is TRBJ1-4, the V gene TRBV10-3; D call uncertain. The germline CDR1 and CDR2 sequences are ENHRY and SYGVKD. This CDR3 comprises 12 residues. Trimming removed 0 bases from V and 8 bases from J, with 4 bases in between. This chain's CDR3 is CAISESAEKLFF. As DNA, the CDR3 is TGTGCCATCAGTGAGTCGGCAGAAAAACTGTTTTTT.

The rearrangement uses TRBV19 and TRBJ1-2; 8 positions agree with TRBD1. Germline V gene data show CDR1 as LNHDA and CDR2 as SQIVND (reference sequence). V lost 5 bases to trimming and J lost 2 bases; unmatched junction nucleotides: 4. CDR3 length equals 14 residues. The DNA of the CDR3 is TGTGCCAGTAGTGTCGGACAGGGAAACTATGGCTACACCTTC. Protein: CASSVGQGNYGYTF.

The rearrangement links TRBV6-2 or TRBV6-3 to TRBJ2-7; D is undetermined. Germline values: CDR1 MNHEY, CDR2 SVGEGT. Trimming pared 3 bases from V and 0 bases from J, leaving 15 bases between. This CDR3 is built from 16 residues. The CDR3 sequence is CASSYRLISNSYEQYF. In DNA, the CDR3 is TGTGCCAGCAGTTATCGACTTATCTCCAACTCCTACGAGCAGTACTTC.

This sequence joins TRBV14 and TRBJ2-2, with TRBD2 matching over 8 bases. Germline CDR1 SGHDN, CDR2 FVKESK. The CDR3 has 17 amino acids. V dropped 6 bases and J dropped 3; count of bases not matched to a gene: 12. DNA of the CDR3: TGTGCCAGCAGACCCGGAGCGGGGGTTGATTACACCGGGGAGCTGTTTTTT. It codes for CASRPGAGVDYTGELFF.

This sequence joins TRBV11-2 and TRBJ2-3; the D is unclear. The CDR3 has 13 residues. The V end was cut by 2 bases, the J end by 6 bases, with 9 bases between. Germline CDR1 is SGHAT and CDR2 is FQNNGV. Here the CDR3 reads CASSLSTEDTQYF. The CDR3 DNA reads TGTGCCAGCAGCTTATCAACTGAGGATACGCAGTATTTT.